The clone carrying this T cell receptor (beta chain) has a handful of counts. The antigen remains undetermined. V shed 5 bases and J shed 6 bases, with 18 bases lying between them. Looked up from germline, CDR1 is SGHDN and CDR2 is FVKESK. This CDR3 contains 15 residues. Deep-level running was used for the assay. The input for sorted-subset replicate PCRs was around 200 ng DNA, around 30,000 T cell genomes. The table came from immunoSEQ multiplex PCR; TCRdb's copy has only in-frame clones and leaves some out. The profile shows 550,000 to 700,000 clones, about three quarters of them singletons. This sample was taken from a study of shared clonotypes between healthy human individuals. Study overall: CD4 naive and memory got three plates each, CD8 naive two, CD8 memory one. Study-wide results and limits: Generation probabilities were higher for clonotypes shared across all four sorted-subset donors than for unshared ones.

J is TRBJ2-3 and V is TRBV14, with a tentative D call TRBD1 (6 bases). Sequencing input: memory CD4+ T cells sorted from blood. Subset noted: CD45RA-negative fraction. This receptor was identified in a woman aged 25 to 45 in good health. CDR3 amino acids: CASSDPYGGKDTQYF. CDR3 coding DNA: TGTGCCAGCAGCGACCCTTATGGGGGCAAGGATACGCAGTATTTT.